This is a list of T cell receptor beta chains from one sample in a study of T cell responses to AZD1222 COVID-19 vaccine. Using immunoSEQ multiplex PCR, the repertoire was profiled, and TCRdb retains in-frame clones only, with some absent. The sample shows 120,000 or so clones, about 90% of them seen only once. Sample: peripheral blood, taken on day 0 of AZD1222 vaccination. The origin of the receptors is an adult in good health. The CDR3 runs from the conserved cysteine through the conserved F or W. Fields, in order: J gene, clone size, D gene, V gene, CDR3 DNA, CDR3 protein. D genes are given only for firm matches. Some rows have no size entry. The others give once, few or many, or a class for an expanded clone.

TRBJ2-7,NA,TRBD1,TRBV18,TGTGCCAGCTCCCGGGACAGGGCTTCCTACGAGCAGTACTTC,CASSRDRASYEQYF
TRBJ1-6,NA,TRBD1,TRBV5-1,TGCGCCAGCAGCTTTTCCGGGACAGCAAATTCACCCCTCCACTTT,CASSFSGTANSPLHF
TRBJ2-7,NA,NA,TRBV27,TGTGCCAGCAGCCCGAAGTTGTTTTCTGACGACGAGCAGTACTTC,CASSPKLFSDDEQYF
TRBJ2-3,NA,NA,TRBV28,TGTGCCAGCAGCCCAATCAGCCACCTCACAGATACGCAGTATTTT,CASSPISHLTDTQYF
TRBJ1-4,NA,NA,TRBV2,TGTGCCAGCAGTGGGGTGGCAGCGAATGAAAAACTGTTTTTT,CASSGVAANEKLFF
TRBJ2-7,NA,NA,TRBV27,TGTGCCAGCATGGCCCTCTCGGGAACTTCCTACGAGCAGTACTTC,CASMALSGTSYEQYF
TRBJ1-1,once,NA,TRBV19,TGTGCCAGTAGTATCACACCCACTGAAGCTTTCTTT,CASSITPTEAFF
TRBJ2-7,NA,TRBD1,TRBV29-1,TGCAGCGTTGAAGATTGGGTTAGGACAGGGACCCACGAGCAGTACTTC,CSVEDWVRTGTHEQYF
TRBJ1-2,once,TRBD1,TRBV5-6,TGTGCCAGCAGCTTGGAGAGAGGGCAGGGGGCAATCCATGGCTACACCTTC,CASSLERGQGAIHGYTF
TRBJ2-7,NA,NA,TRBV24-1,TGTGCCACCTTGAGAATGGCAGGGGACATCTACGAGCAGTACTTC,CATLRMAGDIYEQYF
TRBJ2-3,NA,NA,TRBV5-1,TGCGCCAGCAGCTTCGGAGGGTATACAGATACGCAGTATTTT,CASSFGGYTDTQYF
TRBJ1-2,NA,NA,TRBV18,TGTGCCAGCTCACCCACAATTGACAATAACTATGGCTACACCTTC,CASSPTIDNNYGYTF
TRBJ2-1,NA,NA,TRBV4-1,TGCCCCCGCTGCCGGGACTCCGAGGCCTACAATGAGCAGTTCTTC,CPRCRDSEAYNEQFF
TRBJ2-1,NA,NA,TRBV7-9,TGTGCCAGCAGCTTAACAACCCAGGGGTACAATGAGCAGTTCTTC,CASSLTTQGYNEQFF
TRBJ1-1,NA,TRBD1,TRBV5-8,TGTGCCAGCAGCTACGGACAGGGGGGGGAAACTGAAGCTTTCTTT,CASSYGQGGETEAFF
TRBJ2-4,NA,TRBD1,TRBV7-3,TGTGCCAGCAGCCTGGACAGGGACGGAAACATTCAGTACTTC,CASSLDRDGNIQYF
TRBJ2-2,NA,NA,TRBV19,TGTGCCAGTCGGGCAGCATACACCGGGGAGCTGTTTTTT,CASRAAYTGELFF
TRBJ1-3,NA,TRBD1,TRBV4-1,TGCGCCAGCAGCCAATTAGGACAGGCCTCTGGAAACACCATATATTTT,CASSQLGQASGNTIYF
TRBJ2-3,NA,NA,TRBV27,TGTGCCAGCAGTTCACGGAATACTTACACAGATACGCAGTATTTT,CASSSRNTYTDTQYF
TRBJ2-7,once,NA,TRBV6-5,TGTGCCAGCAGCCCCCCGTATCCAGGGCCCTACGAGCAGTACTTC,CASSPPYPGPYEQYF
TRBJ1-5,NA,TRBD1,TRBV10-2,TGCGCCAGCAGGACAGGGTGGGGTCAGCCCCAGCATTTT,CASRTGWGQPQHF
TRBJ1-2,NA,NA,TRBV6-5,TGTGCCAGCAGTTACTCGCCAGGGGTCTATGGCTACACCTTC,CASSYSPGVYGYTF
TRBJ2-5,NA,TRBD2,TRBV7-9,TGTGCCAGCAGGCTAGCGGGGGAAGAGACCCAGTACTTC,CASRLAGEETQYF
TRBJ1-1,NA,NA,TRBV5-1,TGCGCCAGCAGCTTGGAGATGAACACTGAAGCTTTCTTT,CASSLEMNTEAFF
TRBJ2-4,NA,NA,TRBV2,TGTGCCAGCAGTGAGGAAGCCAAAAACATTCAGTACTTC,CASSEEAKNIQYF
TRBJ2-7,NA,NA,TRBV3-1/TRBV3-2,TGTGCCAGCAGCTTTAACTACGAGCAGTACTTC,CASSFNYEQYF
TRBJ2-7,once,NA,TRBV12-3/TRBV12-4,TGTGCCAGCAGCCTAGGGGTGGGAAGGGAGCAGTACTTC,CASSLGVGREQYF
TRBJ1-2,NA,NA,TRBV9,TGTGCCAGCAGCGTAGGTGGGGGGGGAAGCTATGGCTACACCTTC,CASSVGGGGSYGYTF
TRBJ2-1,NA,TRBD2,TRBV29-1,TGCAGCGTTGAAGGGACTAGCGGGGCTTCCTACAATGAGCAGTTCTTC,CSVEGTSGASYNEQFF
TRBJ2-7,NA,NA,TRBV10-3,TGTGCCATCAGTGATGGGGCAGGGGCCTACGAGCAGTACTTC,CAISDGAGAYEQYF
TRBJ1-3,NA,NA,TRBV28,TGTGCCAGCAGCAACAGGCTAGGGGTATATTTT,CASSNRLGVYF
TRBJ2-7,NA,TRBD2,TRBV10-3,TGTGCCGCGGGTGGAGGGGACTACTACGAGCAGTACTTC,CAAGGGDYYEQYF
TRBJ2-7,NA,NA,TRBV15,TGTGCCACCAGCAGAGATGTCGGCTACGAGCAGTACTTC,CATSRDVGYEQYF
TRBJ1-2,NA,NA,TRBV11-2,TGTGCCAGCAGCTTAGAACCAGGGGCATACTATGGCTACACCTTC,CASSLEPGAYYGYTF
TRBJ2-1,NA,NA,TRBV9,TGTGCCAGCAGCGTAGTGGGTTATATAGGGAGTGAGCAGTTCTTC,CASSVVGYIGSEQFF
TRBJ1-1,once,NA,TRBV18,TGTGCCAGCTCACCACGTAGAGCAGCCCTGAACACTGAAGCTTTCTTT,CASSPRRAALNTEAFF
TRBJ1-1,NA,NA,TRBV19,TGTGCCAGTAGTATAGTGGGAGGCGGCACTGAAGCTTTCTTT,CASSIVGGGTEAFF
TRBJ2-1,NA,TRBD2,TRBV6-2/TRBV6-3,TGTGCCAGCAGTTACGGGACTAGCGGGAGGAGGAATGAGCAGTTCTTC,CASSYGTSGRRNEQFF
TRBJ1-2,NA,TRBD1,TRBV11-2,TGTGCCAGCAGCTTATCCCCCGACAGGGGCGGCTACACCTTC,CASSLSPDRGGYTF
TRBJ2-2,NA,NA,TRBV11-3,TGTGCCAGCAGCTACGTCACCGGGGAGCTGTTTTTT,CASSYVTGELFF
TRBJ1-5,NA,NA,TRBV19,TGTGCCAGTACCTGGGATTTCGGAGAGGGACAGCCCCAGCATTTT,CASTWDFGEGQPQHF
TRBJ1-6,NA,TRBD1,TRBV27,TGTGCCAGCAGCCCAACAGGGGTTTGGTCACCCCTCCACTTT,CASSPTGVWSPLHF
TRBJ1-1,NA,TRBD1,TRBV5-1,TGCGCCAGCAGCTCGGAGACAGGGGTGAGAGCTTTCTTT,CASSSETGVRAFF
TRBJ2-2,NA,TRBD2,TRBV19,TGTGCCAGTAGTCCGAGACCGGGACTAATCACCGGGGAGCTGTTTTTT,CASSPRPGLITGELFF
TRBJ2-1,NA,NA,TRBV6-7,TGTGCCGGCGATTATTGTACATACAATGAGCAGTTCTTC,CAGDYCTYNEQFF
TRBJ1-4,NA,NA,TRBV3-1/TRBV3-2,TGTGCCAGCAGCAAGACAGGCCGAACTAATGAAAAACTGTTTTTT,CASSKTGRTNEKLFF
TRBJ1-1,NA,TRBD1,TRBV5-4,TGTGCCAGCAGCCGACAGGGGGCCTTGAACACTGAAGCTTTCTTT,CASSRQGALNTEAFF
TRBJ2-6,NA,NA,TRBV5-1,TGCGCCAGCAGCTTCGGCCAGGGGAGCTCTGGGGCCAACGTCCTGACTTTC,CASSFGQGSSGANVLTF
TRBJ1-6,NA,TRBD1,TRBV18,TGTGCCAGCTCACCGGGACAGGGCTTTCGGGGGAGTTCACCCCTCCACTTT,CASSPGQGFRGSSPLHF
TRBJ2-1,NA,NA,TRBV24-1,TGTGCCACCAGTGACCGGGATGCGAGACGACGGACTGAGCAGTTCTTC,CATSDRDARRRTEQFF
TRBJ2-1,NA,TRBD2,TRBV7-8,TGTGCCAGCAGCCCAACTAGCGGGAGCTACAATGAGCAGTTCTTC,CASSPTSGSYNEQFF
TRBJ1-1,NA,NA,TRBV9,TGTGCCAGCAGCGTAGCTCTTGAAGACCCTGAAGCTTTCTTT,CASSVALEDPEAFF
TRBJ2-2,once,TRBD2,TRBV19,TGTGCCAGTATGGTGACTAGCGGGAGGGGGAACACCGGGGAGCTGTTTTTT,CASMVTSGRGNTGELFF
TRBJ2-7,NA,TRBD1,TRBV7-7,TGTGCTAGCAGCCTTAGCAGGGGGCAAGCCTACGAGCAGTACTTC,CASSLSRGQAYEQYF
TRBJ1-1,NA,TRBD1,TRBV5-5,TGTGCCAGCAGCTTGAATCAGGGGGCGCGTACTGAAGCTTTCTTT,CASSLNQGARTEAFF
TRBJ1-1,once,NA,TRBV3-1/TRBV3-2,TGTGCCAGCAGCCAAGTCGTGAACACTGAAGCTTTCTTT,CASSQVVNTEAFF
TRBJ2-1,NA,NA,TRBV4-1,TGCGCCAGCAGCCAAGCCCCACGCTCCCCTTACAATGAGCAGTTCTTC,CASSQAPRSPYNEQFF
TRBJ2-4,NA,TRBD2,TRBV2,TGTGCCAGCAGTGATTGGCGGGAGAGAGCCAAAAACATTCAGTACTTC,CASSDWRERAKNIQYF
TRBJ1-5,once,TRBD1,TRBV10-3,TGTGCCCTGACAGGGGGCCATCAGCCCCAGCATTTT,CALTGGHQPQHF
TRBJ1-6,NA,NA,TRBV2,TGTGCCAGCAGTGTCGGGGATTCACCCCTCCACTTT,CASSVGDSPLHF